Each of the 5 T cell receptor beta chains below was sequenced from the same sample in a study of blood T cell repertoires in COVID-19 (dated by TCRdb to the early 2020s). Libraries were prepared through the immunoSEQ multiplex PCR assay. Held by TCRdb, this immuneACCESS table contains in-frame sequences only and omits some clones. Under half of the omission traces to an unresolved V gene where checked; the cause of the rest is unknown. The sample yields 70,000 to 90,000 clones; approximately 86% were counted once. The ten biggest clones cover around 7.8% of the sample. The sample comprised peripheral blood. Every receptor here comes from a man older than 75 with active or convalescent COVID-19.

The V call is TRBV3-1 (or the pseudogene TRBV3-2), the J call TRBJ2-5; possibly TRBD1 for D (5 bases). Germline V lookup: CDR1 LGHDT, CDR2 YNNKEL (reference sequence). V dropped 1 base and J dropped 4 bases, with 10 bases sitting between them. The CDR3 spans 14 residues. The CDR3 spells CASSQASGAETQYF. The CDR3 DNA reads TGTGCCAGCAGCCAAGCCAGTGGGGCAGAGACCCAGTACTTC.

The table lists this clone with a few counts. The rearrangement uses TRBV2 and TRBJ1-1, with D hard to call. Germline CDR1 is SNHLY and CDR2 is FYNNEI. This CDR3 is built from 15 residues. Trimming cost V 0 bases and J 6 bases, with 14 bases left between them. Here the CDR3 DNA reads TGTGCCAGCAGTGAAGCGTCCGGGGTAAGGTCTGAAGCTTTCTTT. Its translation: CASSEASGVRSEAFF. Complete variable domain (other parts from reference TRBV2 and TRBJ1-1): EPEVTQTPSHQVTQMGQEVILRCVPISNHLYFYWYRQILGQKVEFLVSFYNNEISEKSEIFDDQFSVERPDGSNFTLKIRSTKLEDSAMYFCASSEASGVRSEAFFGQGTRLTVV.

The J gene is TRBJ1-5, the V gene TRBV6-1; TRBD1 is a possible D gene (6 bases). The CDR3 spans 18 residues. Deletions cut 0 bases from V and 0 bases from J, with 15 bases between. Germline V CDR1 and CDR2: MNHNS, SASEGT. The CDR3, as DNA: TGTGCCAGCAGTGAAGCGAAACCGGGACATAATAGCAATCAGCCCCAGCATTTT. Its translation: CASSEAKPGHNSNQPQHF.

The V gene is TRBV6-5, the J gene TRBJ1-2, with 8 bases fitting TRBD1. Germline assignment: CDR1 MNHEY and CDR2 SVGAGI. This CDR3 is built from 14 residues. After removal of 6 bases from V and 4 bases from J, the junction contained 7 bases not matched to a gene. CDR3 nucleotide sequence: TGTGCCAGCAGCCCCGACAGGGGCCCCTATGGCTACACCTTC. Its protein product is CASSPDRGPYGYTF.

The V gene is TRBV5-1, the J gene TRBJ2-1, with TRBD2 matching over 9 bases. Germline trimming cut 2 bases from V and 1 base from J; bases unmatched to any gene: 4. CDR3 length equals 16 residues. Germline lookup yields CDR1 SGHRS and CDR2 YFSETQ. In nucleotides, the CDR3 is TGCGCCAGCAGCTTTGGAGCGGGGGGATCCTACAATGAGCAGTTCTTC. Translation: CASSFGAGGSYNEQFF.